These T cell receptor beta chains were read from a single sample in a study of blood T cells in healthy people across ages. In TCRdb, the 5' RACE reads were re-called with MiXCR into one record per CDR3 protein. The sample includes 780,000 or so distinct CDR3 sequences, approximately 53% of them seen just once. Material for sequencing was blood. The origin of the receptors is a man aged 35 to 55 in good health. The CDR3 runs from the conserved cysteine through the conserved F or W. D genes are given only for firm matches. Where a row states a size, it is once, few, many or the class of an expanded clone; other rows omit it.

D: NA; J: TRBJ1-2; size: NA; V: TRBV9; DNA: TGTGCCAGCAGCTCTAGGGGGACGGGCAACTATGGCTACACCTTC; CDR3: CASSSRGTGNYGYTF
D: NA; J: TRBJ2-3; size: NA; V: TRBV5-4; DNA: TGTGCCAGCAGCTTTCGGGGTACTTCAGATACGCAGTATTTT; CDR3: CASSFRGTSDTQYF
D: NA; J: TRBJ2-3; size: NA; V: TRBV6-1; DNA: TGTGCCAGCAGTGAAGTGACCGCAGATACGCAGTATTTT; CDR3: CASSEVTADTQYF
D: NA; J: TRBJ2-7; size: NA; V: TRBV7-9; DNA: TGTGCCAGCAGCTTAGATTTGTGGGGGCAGTACTTC; CDR3: CASSLDLWGQYF
D: TRBD2; J: TRBJ2-6; size: NA; V: TRBV5-1; DNA: TGCGCCAGCAGCTTGCGGGAGGCGCCCTCTGGGGCCAACGTCCTGACTTTC; CDR3: CASSLREAPSGANVLTF
D: TRBD2; J: TRBJ2-5; size: NA; V: TRBV28; DNA: TGTGCCAGCAGTCCTAGTAGCGGGAGAAGGAAAGAGACCCAGTACTTC; CDR3: CASSPSSGRRKETQYF
D: TRBD1; J: TRBJ2-7; size: NA; V: TRBV20-1; DNA: TGCAGTGCAACCTCCGACAGGGGGCTATACGAGCAGTACTTC; CDR3: CSATSDRGLYEQYF
D: NA; J: TRBJ2-5; size: few; V: TRBV6-2/TRBV6-3; DNA: TGTGCCAGCAGTTACGAGGAGCAGCACGTGCAGTACTTC; CDR3: CASSYEEQHVQYF
D: NA; J: TRBJ1-4; size: NA; V: TRBV9; DNA: TGTGCCAGCAGTGTCGGACAGACTTTTAATGAAAAACTGTTTTTT; CDR3: CASSVGQTFNEKLFF
D: NA; J: TRBJ2-3; size: NA; V: TRBV5-1; DNA: TGCGCCAGCAGCCCGCAAGTCACAGATACGCAGTATTTT; CDR3: CASSPQVTDTQYF
D: NA; J: TRBJ2-5; size: few; V: TRBV7-9; DNA: TGTGCCAGCAGCCCCCCCTTGAGACAGGAGACCCAGTACTTC; CDR3: CASSPPLRQETQYF
D: NA; J: TRBJ1-2; size: NA; V: TRBV14; DNA: TGTGCCAGCAGCCAAGATAGGCGCCCGGTAGTCTATGGCTACACCTTC; CDR3: CASSQDRRPVVYGYTF
D: NA; J: TRBJ2-7; size: NA; V: TRBV18; DNA: TGTGCCAGCTCACCTCCCGTGGGGTGGGAAACCTACGAGCAGTACTTC; CDR3: CASSPPVGWETYEQYF
D: TRBD1; J: TRBJ1-1; size: NA; V: TRBV5-1; DNA: TGCGCCAGCAGTCACAAACAGGGGCGGAACACTGAAGCTTTCTTT; CDR3: CASSHKQGRNTEAFF
D: NA; J: TRBJ2-7; size: once; V: TRBV20-1; DNA: TGCAGTGCTAGCACTGGAGGTGAGGGCGAGCAGTACTTC; CDR3: CSASTGGEGEQYF
D: NA; J: TRBJ2-5; size: NA; V: TRBV10-2; DNA: TGCGCCAGCAGTGATAGACAGCAGCAAGAGACCCAGTACTTC; CDR3: CASSDRQQQETQYF
D: NA; J: TRBJ2-7; size: NA; V: TRBV25-1; DNA: TGTGCCAGCACTCAATCGGGGGCTAGCGGTTCCTACGAGCAGTACTTC; CDR3: CASTQSGASGSYEQYF
D: NA; J: TRBJ2-5; size: NA; V: TRBV7-2; DNA: TGTGCCAGCAGCCTCAACCCTACCATCTCCTCCGCCGGGACCCAGTACTTC; CDR3: CASSLNPTISSAGTQYF
D: NA; J: TRBJ2-7; size: few; V: TRBV5-5; DNA: TGTGCCAGCAGCTTGGCGTTCGGGCAGGGGTACGAGCAGTACTTC; CDR3: CASSLAFGQGYEQYF
D: NA; J: TRBJ1-4; size: NA; V: TRBV7-9; DNA: TGTGCCAGCAGCCGAGGGGAGGAAGCTTTGGCAAAACTGTTTTTT; CDR3: CASSRGEEALAKLFF
D: NA; J: TRBJ1-1; size: few; V: TRBV2; DNA: TGTGCCAGCAGTGCGGCTCTGAACACTGAAGCTTTCTTT; CDR3: CASSAALNTEAFF
D: NA; J: TRBJ1-2; size: NA; V: TRBV29-1; DNA: TGCAGCGTCCTTAAAGTTGGGGGATCCTATGGCTACACCTTC; CDR3: CSVLKVGGSYGYTF
D: NA; J: TRBJ2-3; size: NA; V: TRBV29-1; DNA: TGCAGCGTTGTCGGAGCTGCCACCGGCGGGTCAGATGCGCAGTATTTT; CDR3: CSVVGAATGGSDAQYF
D: NA; J: TRBJ2-1; size: NA; V: TRBV4-2; DNA: TGTGCCAGCTCCCTCGGGGAAACCAATGAGCAGTTCTTC; CDR3: CASSLGETNEQFF
D: TRBD2; J: TRBJ2-1; size: NA; V: TRBV12-3/TRBV12-4; DNA: TGTGTCAGCAGTTCCATAGCGGGGGGTCTCAATGAGCAGTTCTTC; CDR3: CVSSSIAGGLNEQFF
D: NA; J: TRBJ1-4; size: once; V: TRBV7-9; DNA: TGTGCCAGCAGCTTGGGGGTACCCAATGAAAAACTGTTTTTT; CDR3: CASSLGVPNEKLFF
D: NA; J: TRBJ1-2; size: NA; V: TRBV5-1; DNA: TGCGCCAGCAGTTCGGGGGTAACCCAAGTCCCGTCGGGCTACACCTTC; CDR3: CASSSGVTQVPSGYTF
D: NA; J: TRBJ1-2; size: once; V: TRBV20-1; DNA: TGCAGTGCCTCCCTCTCGCAGAATGGCTACACCTTC; CDR3: CSASLSQNGYTF
D: NA; J: TRBJ2-5; size: few; V: TRBV12-3/TRBV12-4; DNA: TGTGCCAGCAGTTTGCGGACGTACCCAGAGACCCAGTACTTC; CDR3: CASSLRTYPETQYF
D: TRBD1; J: TRBJ2-7; size: NA; V: TRBV28; DNA: TGTGCCAGCAGACCGGGACAGGGTAGCTACGAGCAGTACTTC; CDR3: CASRPGQGSYEQYF
D: NA; J: TRBJ2-3; size: NA; V: TRBV24-1; DNA: TGTGCCACCAGTGATTCAGCGGTAGGAACGCAGTATTTT; CDR3: CATSDSAVGTQYF
D: NA; J: TRBJ2-7; size: NA; V: TRBV28; DNA: TGTGCCAGCAGTTCCGGGGACTTGTTCTACGAGCAGTACTTC; CDR3: CASSSGDLFYEQYF
D: NA; J: TRBJ1-1; size: once; V: TRBV20-1; DNA: TGCAGTGCCCTCTGGGGAACGAACACTGAAGCTTTCTTT; CDR3: CSALWGTNTEAFF
D: NA; J: TRBJ2-1; size: NA; V: TRBV20-1; DNA: TGCAGTGCTAGAGTTGCCGGGACGCCGAACAATGAGCAGTTCTTC; CDR3: CSARVAGTPNNEQFF
D: NA; J: TRBJ1-2; size: once; V: TRBV4-3; DNA: TGCGCCAGCAGCCAAGAATCGGCGGGGAACTATGGCTACACCTTC; CDR3: CASSQESAGNYGYTF
D: NA; J: TRBJ1-6; size: NA; V: TRBV20-1; DNA: TGCAGTGCTAGAGATGTGAGAACCTATAATTCACCCCTCCACTTT; CDR3: CSARDVRTYNSPLHF
D: TRBD2; J: TRBJ2-1; size: NA; V: TRBV28; DNA: TGTGCCACTATGGAAAGCGGGAGCTACAATGAGCAGTTCTTC; CDR3: CATMESGSYNEQFF
D: TRBD1; J: TRBJ1-2; size: few; V: TRBV27; DNA: TGTGCCAGCAGTTTACCATCCAGGGGGCTCTACACCTTC; CDR3: CASSLPSRGLYTF
D: TRBD2; J: TRBJ2-1; size: few; V: TRBV10-3; DNA: TGTGCCATCGCCGGGACTAGCGACAACAATGAGCAGTTCTTC; CDR3: CAIAGTSDNNEQFF
D: NA; J: TRBJ1-5; size: NA; V: TRBV12-3/TRBV12-4; DNA: TGTGCCAGCAGTTTATGGGGAGTCAATCAGCCCCAGCATTTT; CDR3: CASSLWGVNQPQHF